Following are 16 T cell receptor beta chains from one sample sequenced in a study of cytomegalovirus exposure and HLA in healthy donors. A multiplex PCR was run with 60 Vbeta primers and 13 Jbeta primers. Sequenced by immunoSEQ multiplex PCR; TCRdb stores in-frame clones only, minus some. The repertoire has about 280,000 clones, approximately 90% of them found once; the top ten carry about 2.3%. Specimen: PBMCs. The receptors stem from a woman aged 18-29 years in good health and CMV-seronegative.

The genes are TRBV7-6 and TRBJ1-3; D is uncertain. Per germline, CDR1 SGHVS and CDR2 FNYEAQ. The V and J ends lost 4 bases and 7 bases respectively, with 8 bases between them. The CDR3 consists of 12 residues. CDR3 coding DNA: TGTGCCAGCAGCTCCACGGGGAACACCATATATTTT. Protein sequence: CASSSTGNTIYF.

The sample holds a few counts of this clone. This sequence joins TRBV11-2 and TRBJ1-6, with 10 bases fitting TRBD1. CDR3 length equals 15 residues. Germline V gene lookup returns CDR1 SGHAT and CDR2 FQNNGV. Trimming cost V 1 base and J 9 bases; bases outside gene matches: 3. CDR3 DNA: TGTGCCAGCAGCTTAGGCCGGGACAGGGGTTCACCCCTCCACTTT. It is translated as CASSLGRDRGSPLHF.

The J gene is TRBJ1-4, the V gene TRBV15, with D perhaps TRBD1 (6 bases). V gave up 1 base and J gave up 0 bases, with 12 bases separating them. In germline, CDR1 is LNHNV, CDR2 YYDKDF (reference sequence). The CDR3 is 17 residues long. In DNA, the CDR3 is TGTGCCACCAGCAGAGCCAAGGACAGTGCAACTAATGAAAAACTGTTTTTT. Amino acids: CATSRAKDSATNEKLFF.

V gene TRBV19 combines with J gene TRBJ2-2, with 9 bases that match TRBD2. V was clipped by 3 bases and J by 8 bases; unmatched bases: 7. Germline CDR1 and CDR2: LNHDA and SQIVND (reference sequence). This CDR3 region has 15 residues. The CDR3 loop is CASSILAGNPGELFF. The CDR3 nucleotides read TGTGCCAGTAGTATTCTAGCGGGGAATCCGGGGGAGCTGTTTTTT.

V and J are TRBV28 and TRBJ2-2; D is possibly TRBD1 (6 bases). CDR3 length: 15 amino acids. The V gene's germline CDR1 is MDHEN and CDR2 SYDVKM. V was trimmed by 5 bases and J by 2 bases, leaving 12 bases between them. The CDR3 nucleotides read TGTGCCAGCAGTCCAGGGGCCACTAACACCGGGGAGCTGTTTTTT. It is translated as CASSPGATNTGELFF.

The gene calls are TRBV7-9 and TRBJ2-1, with D hard to call. Trimming removed 5 bases from V and 6 bases from J, with 14 bases in between. This CDR3 has 14 amino acids. Germline CDR1 reads SEHNR; CDR2 reads FQNEAQ (reference sequence). In nucleotides, the CDR3 is TGTGCCAGCAGCCCCTTGCCCCTCGGCAATGAGCAGTTCTTC. This codes for CASSPLPLGNEQFF.

V gene TRBV13 combines with J gene TRBJ2-7; 8 bases are shared with TRBD2. The V gene's germline CDR1 is PRHDT and CDR2 FYEKMQ (reference sequence). V shed 7 bases, J shed 2 bases, and the junction held 7 bases outside the gene matches. This CDR3 contains 14 residues. This chain's CDR3 is CASTVSGETYEQYF. The CDR3 DNA is TGTGCCAGCACCGTTAGCGGGGAGACCTACGAGCAGTACTTC.

This sequence joins TRBV7-6 and TRBJ1-4; 10 bases are a match to TRBD1. This CDR3 region has 15 residues. Germline CDR1 SGHVS, CDR2 FNYEAQ. Trimming at V came to 5 bases and at J to 8 bases, leaving 8 bases not matched to a gene. CDR3 loop: CASSPDGTGDEKLFF. CDR3 DNA sequence: TGTGCCAGCAGCCCTGACGGGACAGGGGACGAAAAACTGTTTTTT.

This rearrangement joins TRBV2 to TRBJ2-1; 10 nucleotides line up with TRBD1. Trimming at V came to 9 bases and at J to 4 bases, leaving 6 bases not matched to a gene. Germline CDR1 SNHLY, CDR2 FYNNEI. This CDR3 is built from 14 residues. The CDR3 spells CASTGTGVYNEQFF. The CDR3 region has the DNA TGTGCCAGTACCGGGACAGGGGTTTACAATGAGCAGTTCTTC. Complete variable domain (other parts from reference TRBV2 and TRBJ2-1): EPEVTQTPSHQVTQMGQEVILRCVPISNHLYFYWYRQILGQKVEFLVSFYNNEISEKSEIFDDQFSVERPDGSNFTLKIRSTKLEDSAMYFCASTGTGVYNEQFFGPGTRLTVL.

V and J are TRBV27 and TRBJ2-1; 7 bases align to TRBD2. After removal of 4 bases from V and 5 bases from J, the junction contained 11 bases not matched to a gene. Looked up from germline, CDR1 is MNHEY and CDR2 is SMNVEV (reference sequence). CDR3 length: 16 residues. The CDR3 nucleotides read TGTGCCAGCAGTTCCCCTGGGGAGGGGACGCACAATGAGCAGTTCTTC. Translated: CASSSPGEGTHNEQFF.

For this clone: The sample has other DNA sequences that encode this CDR3 too. This sequence joins TRBV6-5 and TRBJ2-3, with D possibly TRBD1 on 6 matching bases. V was cut by 5 bases and J by 5 bases, with 8 bases left in between. The germline V gene has CDR1 MNHEY and CDR2 SVGAGI. CDR3 length: 12 amino acids. CDR3 DNA sequence: TGTGCCAGCAGTAAAGGGGGAGATACGCAGTATTTT. Amino acid sequence: CASSKGGDTQYF.

The chain links TRBV19 to TRBJ1-4; perhaps TRBD1 as D (5 bases). The CDR3 totals 17 residues. V lost 6 bases to trimming and J lost 6 bases, with 23 bases between them. Germline V lookup: CDR1 LNHDA, CDR2 SQIVND (reference sequence). Here the CDR3 reads CASSPMGQQRIDEKLFF. Here the CDR3 DNA reads TGTGCCAGTAGCCCGATGGGGCAACAGCGCATAGATGAAAAACTGTTTTTT.

The chain couples TRBV12-5 to TRBJ2-2; 7 bases agree with TRBD1. J lost 5 bases, V lost 7 bases, and 4 bases had no gene match. The CDR3 length is 13 residues. Germline values: CDR1 LGHNT, CDR2 FRNRAP. The CDR3 DNA reads TGTGCTAGTGTCCTACAGGGGACCGGGGAGCTGTTTTTT. This encodes CASVLQGTGELFF. The full variable domain, rest sourced from reference TRBV12-5 and TRBJ2-2, is DARVTQTPRHKVTEMGQEVTMRCQPILGHNTVFWYRQTMMQGLELLAYFRNRAPLDDSGMPKDRFSAEMPDATLATLKIQPSEPRDSAVYFCASVLQGTGELFFGEGSRLTVL.

The J gene is TRBJ2-7, the V gene TRBV5-1; D is perhaps TRBD1 (5 bases). Germline V gene data show CDR1 as SGHRS and CDR2 as YFSETQ. Trimming took 1 base from V and 3 from J, leaving 14 bases between them. The CDR3 has 15 residues. The CDR3 loop reads CASSLSPDTHYEQYF. Here the CDR3 DNA reads TGCGCCAGCAGCTTGTCTCCGGACACGCACTACGAGCAGTACTTC.

On this clone itself: A junction boundary mismatches the germline segment, possibly from a read error. The same CDR3 also results from other DNA sequences found in this sample. The chain has TRBV29-1 and TRBJ2-7; weak D call: TRBD1 (6 bases). CDR1 is SQVTM, CDR2 ANQGSEA, per germline. The CDR3 covers 14 residues. CDR3 coding DNA: TGCAGCGTGGAATCAGGGGCCACCCCCTATGAGCAGTACTTC. Protein product: CSVESGATPYEQYF.

The CDR3, as DNA: TGCGCCAGCAGCCAAGGTCCGGGCCTCCGGGACTACGAGCAGTACTTC. Protein sequence: CASSQGPGLRDYEQYF. The gene calls are TRBV4-1 and TRBJ2-5; tentative D call: TRBD2 (5 bases). The closer fit of TRBJ2-7 to the DNA end suggests the J call may be wrong. CDR3 size: 16 residues. Germline V lookup: CDR1 MGHRA, CDR2 YSYEKL.